The 7 T cell receptor beta chains below were found in one sample sequenced in a study of cytomegalovirus exposure and HLA in healthy donors. Researchers ran the PCR with 60 Vbeta and 13 Jbeta primers. Generated by immunoSEQ multiplex PCR, the TCRdb table keeps only in-frame clones and is missing some. The data show approximately 170,000 clones, with roughly four fifths seen just once and around 3.2% held by the top ten. The sequenced material came from PBMCs. The receptors derive from a woman under 40 in good health and CMV-seropositive.

The chain joins TRBV28 to TRBJ2-7; TRBD1 aligns across 7 bases. Trimming cost V 6 bases and J 0 bases; bases outside gene matches: 5. In germline, CDR1 is MDHEN, CDR2 SYDVKM. The CDR3 is made up of 14 amino acids. CDR3: CASRREGASYEQYF. DNA for the CDR3: TGTGCCAGCAGACGAGAGGGGGCCTCCTACGAGCAGTACTTC.

This clone was observed a single time. The chain employs TRBV29-1 and TRBJ1-1; no clear D gene. Germline lookup yields CDR1 SQVTM and CDR2 ANQGSEA. V lost 3 bases to trimming and J lost 5 bases, with 7 bases between them. The CDR3 spans 11 residues. CDR3 region: CSVEGRTEAFF. The CDR3, as DNA: TGCAGCGTTGAGGGCCGGACTGAAGCTTTCTTT.

The chain links TRBV6-4 to TRBJ1-1; D may be TRBD1 (5 bases). The CDR3 is 15 amino acids. Germline V gene data show CDR1 as MRHNA and CDR2 as SNTAGT. The germline V and J ends were trimmed by 6 bases and 1 base, with 15 bases remaining between them. The CDR3 sequence is CASSAGDVTNTEAFF. In DNA form, the CDR3 reads TGTGCCAGCAGCGCGGGGGACGTCACGAACACTGAAGCTTTCTTT.

V gene TRBV19 combines with J gene TRBJ2-7, with 10 bases lining up with TRBD1. The V segment lost 5 bases and the J segment 1 base; nucleotides outside the gene matches: 5. The CDR3 has 15 residues. Germline V gene data show CDR1 as LNHDA and CDR2 as SQIVND (reference sequence). The CDR3 nucleotides read TGTGCCAGTAGTTCGAGGACAGGGGGGTCCTACGAGCAGTACTTC. Residues: CASSSRTGGSYEQYF.

This clone was seen only a few times. The CDR3 nucleotides read TGTGCCATCAGTGAGTGGGGAGATAGCAATCAGCCCCAGCATTTT. The encoded protein is CAISEWGDSNQPQHF. V gene TRBV10-3 combines with J gene TRBJ1-5; D is ambiguous. This CDR3 contains 15 residues. CDR1 ENHRY and CDR2 SYGVKD come from the germline V gene. The germline V and J ends were trimmed by 1 base and 0 bases, with 7 bases remaining between them.

The rearrangement joins TRBV19 to TRBJ2-7; TRBD1 matches 10 bases. This CDR3 has 17 residues. Germline assignment: CDR1 LNHDA and CDR2 SQIVND (reference sequence). The V gene end was trimmed by 2 bases and the J gene end by 4 bases; junction bases not matched to a gene: 11. For the CDR3, the DNA is TGTGCCAGTAGTATAACGGTGCGGGGACAGGGGTCGTACGAGCAGTACTTC. Amino acids: CASSITVRGQGSYEQYF.

The rearrangement joins TRBV7-2 to TRBJ1-3, with D uncertain. Trimming left V 3 bases short and J 4 bases short, with 13 bases between. Germline lookup yields CDR1 SGHTA and CDR2 FQGNSA. There are 15 residues in the CDR3. CDR3 sequence reads: CASSFNNERGNTIYF. CDR3 nucleotide sequence: TGTGCCAGCAGCTTTAATAACGAGAGGGGAAACACCATATATTTT.